This T cell receptor beta chain came from a study of T cells in Graves' hyperthyroidism and ophthalmopathy. Based on clinical symptoms, serum thyroxine and TRAb, thyroid ultrasound and orbital computed tomography, diagnoses were reached. Study-wide results and limits: Most clonotypes expanded in the thyroid (above 0.001) were also present in blood.

There were TCR beta CDR3 regions amplified from RNA transcripts. In the first-round RT-PCR of the TCR CDR3, the HTBI primer set was used. MiXCR was run by TCRdb on the multiplex PCR reads, yielding one entry per CDR3 protein. The data contain about 46,000 distinct CDR3 sequences, around 49% of them singletons. This clonotype was observed at least ten times. What it binds is unknown. Germline V gives CDR1 LGHNA, CDR2 YNFKEQ. V lost 4 bases to trimming and J lost 2 bases; unmatched junction nucleotides: 4. The CDR3 has 15 amino acids. Sequenced: peripheral blood or thyroid tissue (not recorded which). The clonotype originates from a woman aged 50 to 65 with Graves' hyperthyroidism. The rearrangement links TRBV4-2 to TRBJ2-7; 11 nucleotides agree with TRBD2. The CDR3 here is CASSPRLAGPYEQYF. CDR3 coding DNA: TGTGCCAGCAGCCCCAGACTAGCGGGGCCCTACGAGCAGTACTTC.